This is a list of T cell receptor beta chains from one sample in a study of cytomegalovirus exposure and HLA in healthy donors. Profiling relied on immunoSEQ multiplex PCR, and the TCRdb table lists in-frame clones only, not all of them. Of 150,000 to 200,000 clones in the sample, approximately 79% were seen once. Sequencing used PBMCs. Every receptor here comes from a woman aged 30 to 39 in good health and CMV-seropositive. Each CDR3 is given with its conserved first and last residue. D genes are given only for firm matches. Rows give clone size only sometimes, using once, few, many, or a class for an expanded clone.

CASSPKGGSQPQHF | TGTGCCAGCAGCCCTAAGGGGGGGAGCCAGCCCCAGCATTTT | - | TRBJ1-5 | - | TRBV7-9
CASSLFGAGAMNTEAFF | TGTGCCAGCAGCTTATTTGGGGCAGGGGCCATGAACACTGAAGCTTTCTTT | few | TRBJ1-1 | - | TRBV7-8
CASSLLLMTDEPGGNTIYF | TGTGCCAGCAGCTTATTATTAATGACAGATGAACCTGGGGGAAACACCATATATTTT | - | TRBJ1-3 | - | TRBV7-2
CASSTAQETQYF | TGTGCCAGCTCAACAGCCCAAGAGACCCAGTACTTC | once | TRBJ2-5 | - | TRBV6-6
CASSVTSGSTGELFF | TGCGCCAGCAGCGTGACTAGCGGGAGTACCGGGGAGCTGTTTTTT | - | TRBJ2-2 | TRBD2 | TRBV5-1
CASTNNYEQYF | TGTGCCAGCACCAACAACTACGAGCAGTACTTC | - | TRBJ2-7 | - | TRBV6-5
CASSFRDRGLQPQHF | TGTGCCAGTAGTTTCCGGGACAGGGGGCTTCAGCCCCAGCATTTT | - | TRBJ1-5 | TRBD1 | TRBV19
CSVPADKKSYNEQFF | TGCAGCGTCCCCGCGGACAAGAAATCCTACAATGAGCAGTTCTTC | - | TRBJ2-1 | - | TRBV29-1
CASSLQGSGRETQYF | TGCGCCAGCAGCTTGCAGGGATCAGGGCGCGAGACCCAGTACTTC | - | TRBJ2-5 | - | TRBV5-1
CASSWTSGGTLTGELFF | TGTGCCAGCAGCTGGACTAGCGGGGGGACCCTCACCGGGGAGCTGTTTTTT | - | TRBJ2-2 | TRBD2 | TRBV7-9
CASRGRTGAYEQYF | TGTGCCAGCAGGGGGCGGACAGGGGCCTACGAGCAGTACTTC | - | TRBJ2-7 | TRBD1 | TRBV6-1
CSVEDQGTDTQYF | TGCAGCGTTGAAGACCAGGGGACAGATACGCAGTATTTT | once | TRBJ2-3 | - | TRBV29-1
CASRAGTGWVGQPQHF | TGTGCCAGCAGAGCCGGGACAGGGTGGGTCGGGCAGCCCCAGCATTTT | - | TRBJ1-5 | TRBD1 | TRBV27
CASSLGRGSLGQPQHF | TGTGCCAGCAGCTTAGGGAGGGGTTCTTTAGGTCAGCCCCAGCATTTT | - | TRBJ1-5 | - | TRBV7-2
CSVRPLSSGLGNEQFF | TGCAGCGTTAGGCCCCTGTCTAGCGGGTTGGGCAATGAGCAGTTCTTC | - | TRBJ2-1 | TRBD2 | TRBV29-1
CASSEVRELRYEQYF | TGTGCCAGCAGTGAGGTCAGGGAACTCCGCTACGAGCAGTACTTC | - | TRBJ2-7 | - | TRBV2
CASSLLSSGRAGNEQFF | TGCGCCAGCAGCCTACTTTCTAGCGGGAGGGCCGGGAATGAGCAGTTCTTC | - | TRBJ2-1 | TRBD2 | TRBV5-1
CASSSGSSYEQYF | TGTGCCAGCAGTTCCGGGAGCTCCTACGAGCAGTACTTC | - | TRBJ2-7 | - | TRBV27
CASSLYIGRRSTEAFF | TGTGCCAGCAGCTTATACATCGGGAGGAGAAGCACTGAAGCTTTCTTT | - | TRBJ1-1 | - | TRBV7-9
CASSLGSTGSWEQYF | TGTGCCAGCAGCTTAGGAAGCACAGGGAGTTGGGAGCAGTACTTC | - | TRBJ2-7 | - | TRBV7-2
CASSPDRGDTEAFF | TGTGCCAGCAGCCCCGACAGGGGCGATACTGAAGCTTTCTTT | few | TRBJ1-1 | TRBD1 | TRBV11-2
CASSFAWGHPSYNEQFF | TGTGCCAGCAGCTTCGCCTGGGGACACCCCTCCTACAATGAGCAGTTCTTC | - | TRBJ2-1 | - | TRBV7-9
CASSQILAGVNEQFF | TGCGCCAGCAGCCAAATTCTAGCGGGAGTCAATGAGCAGTTCTTC | once | TRBJ2-1 | TRBD2 | TRBV4-1
CASSTDSFFTDTQYF | TGTGCCAGCAGTACGGACAGCTTCTTCACAGATACGCAGTATTTT | - | TRBJ2-3 | - | TRBV6-1
CASSEWGGEHGYTF | TGTGCCAGCAGTGAATGGGGGGGGGAGCATGGCTACACCTTC | - | TRBJ1-2 | - | TRBV25-1
CASSPKQVSSYEQYF | TGTGCCAGCAGCCCCAAACAGGTTAGCTCCTACGAGCAGTACTTC | - | TRBJ2-7 | - | TRBV7-9
CATFLGGGYTF | TGTGCCACTTTTTTGGGGGGTGGCTACACCTTC | - | TRBJ1-2 | - | TRBV19
CASSLRGGANTGELFF | TGTGCCAGCAGCTTAAGGGGGGGGGCCAACACCGGGGAGCTGTTTTTT | - | TRBJ2-2 | - | TRBV5-4
CASSFLADRGHTEAFF | TGTGCCAGCAGCTTCCTTGCTGACAGGGGGCATACTGAAGCTTTCTTT | - | TRBJ1-1 | TRBD1 | TRBV11-3
CAWSVLQGRELFF | TGTGCCTGGAGTGTACTTCAGGGTAGGGAGCTGTTTTTT | few | TRBJ2-2 | - | TRBV30
CASSSGLAGGYEQYF | TGTGCCAGCAGCTCCGGACTAGCGGGAGGCTACGAGCAGTACTTC | - | TRBJ2-7 | TRBD2 | TRBV5-8
CASSQGWQSDTQYF | TGCGCCAGCAGCCAAGGTTGGCAGTCAGATACGCAGTATTTT | - | TRBJ2-3 | - | TRBV4-3
CASSQEPNRGRFPGELFF | TGTGCCAGCAGCCAAGAGCCGAACAGGGGGCGCTTCCCCGGGGAGCTGTTTTTT | - | TRBJ2-2 | TRBD1 | TRBV4-2
CASSLGVTLGIEAFF | TGTGCCAGCAGTTTGGGTGTCACGCTGGGCATTGAAGCTTTCTTT | - | TRBJ1-1 | - | TRBV6-5
CASSQDRLGREKRGNEQFF | TGCGCCAGCAGCCAAGACCGGTTGGGGCGGGAGAAGCGTGGCAATGAGCAGTTCTTC | - | TRBJ2-1 | TRBD2 | TRBV4-3
CASSPWGQGREQFF | TGTGCCAGCAGCCCCTGGGGGCAGGGACGCGAGCAGTTCTTC | - | TRBJ2-1 | - | TRBV5-5
CASSPPSGNHYGYTF | TGTGCCAGCTCACCACCTTCCGGGAACCACTATGGCTACACCTTC | few | TRBJ1-2 | - | TRBV18
CASSLERGFYEQYF | TGTGCCAGCAGCTTAGAGCGGGGTTTCTACGAGCAGTACTTC | - | TRBJ2-7 | TRBD2 | TRBV5-4
CASSTAGASNYGYTF | TGTGCCAGCTCAACGGCAGGGGCGTCAAACTATGGCTACACCTTC | - | TRBJ1-2 | - | TRBV18
CASSSIGGEQFF | TGTGCCAGCAGTTCTATAGGGGGTGAGCAGTTCTTC | - | TRBJ2-1 | - | TRBV6-6
CASSVPPWTSGRAYNEQFF | TGCGCCAGCAGCGTCCCCCCCTGGACTAGCGGGAGGGCGTACAATGAGCAGTTCTTC | - | TRBJ2-1 | TRBD2 | TRBV5-1
CASSPGLVIGGETQYF | TGTGCCAGCAGTCCTGGTTTGGTGATTGGCGGCGAGACCCAGTACTTC | - | TRBJ2-5 | - | TRBV27
CAWALLSSSGNTIYF | TGTGCCTGGGCCCTCCTTTCCAGCTCTGGAAACACCATATATTTT | - | TRBJ1-3 | - | TRBV30
CASSLSTGFHNSPLHF | TGCGCCAGCAGCCTTAGTACAGGGTTCCATAATTCACCCCTCCACTTT | - | TRBJ1-6 | - | TRBV4-1
CASSRGSNRDRGIRPYGYTF | TGTGCCAGCTCACGAGGTAGTAACCGGGACAGGGGCATACGGCCCTATGGCTACACCTTC | - | TRBJ1-2 | TRBD1 | TRBV18
CASSVAGSSSYEQYF | TGTGCCAGCTCAGTAGCGGGATCGAGCTCCTACGAGCAGTACTTC | - | TRBJ2-7 | TRBD2 | TRBV18
CAISESRLLGGPTDTQYF | TGTGCCATCAGTGAGTCGAGGCTCCTAGGTGGCCCCACAGATACGCAGTATTTT | - | TRBJ2-3 | - | TRBV10-3
CASSSGVWF | TGTGCCAGCAGCTCGGGAGTCTGGTTC | - | TRBJ2-4 | - | TRBV21-1